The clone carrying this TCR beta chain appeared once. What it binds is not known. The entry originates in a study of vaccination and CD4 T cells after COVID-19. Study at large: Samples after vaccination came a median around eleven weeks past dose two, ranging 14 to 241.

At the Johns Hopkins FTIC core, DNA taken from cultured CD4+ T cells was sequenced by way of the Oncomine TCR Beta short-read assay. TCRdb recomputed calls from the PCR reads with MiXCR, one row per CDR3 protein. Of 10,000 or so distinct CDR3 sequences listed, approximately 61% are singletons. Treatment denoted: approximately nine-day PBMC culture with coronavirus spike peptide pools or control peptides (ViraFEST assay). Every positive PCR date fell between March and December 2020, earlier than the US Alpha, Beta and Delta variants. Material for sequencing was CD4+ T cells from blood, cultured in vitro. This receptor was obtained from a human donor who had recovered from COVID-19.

CDR3 residues: CASSLGMASTDTQYF. CDR3 nucleotides: TGTGCCAGCAGCTTAGGCATGGCTAGCACAGATACGCAGTATTTT. The chain combines TRBV11-3 with TRBJ2-3; D unclear. The ends were cut back, 1 base at V and 0 bases at J, with 8 bases in the middle. The CDR3 is 15 residues long. Per germline, CDR1 SGHNT and CDR2 YENEEA.